The T cell receptor (beta chain) under discussion was sequenced for a study of blood T cell repertoires in COVID-19. As for the study in general: Samples came from the United States, Italy and Spain, spanning acute and convalescent COVID-19. The cDNA or gDNA used as material had been derived from T cells, B-cell-depleted T cells, or PBMCs.

In the source study's methods: The authors estimated nucleated cell counts from reference gene primer amplification. Sequencing was performed with immunoSEQ multiplex PCR; in TCRdb, only in-frame clones are kept and a portion is missing. D and trimming were read from the DNA, whereas the V and J calls and clone size are those reported in that table. The table has about 240,000 clones, about 80% seen once. The CDR3 length is 14 residues. Deletions cut 5 bases from V and 2 bases from J, with 10 bases between. Germline V lookup: CDR1 SNHLY, CDR2 FYNNEI. The sample taken for sequencing was peripheral blood. The source is a woman aged 80 or older with acute or convalescent COVID-19. J is TRBJ1-5 and V is TRBV2, with D tentatively TRBD1 (5 bases). CDR3 sequence: CASSPGYGNQPQHF. For the CDR3, the DNA is TGTGCCAGCAGTCCAGGGTACGGCAATCAGCCCCAGCATTTT.